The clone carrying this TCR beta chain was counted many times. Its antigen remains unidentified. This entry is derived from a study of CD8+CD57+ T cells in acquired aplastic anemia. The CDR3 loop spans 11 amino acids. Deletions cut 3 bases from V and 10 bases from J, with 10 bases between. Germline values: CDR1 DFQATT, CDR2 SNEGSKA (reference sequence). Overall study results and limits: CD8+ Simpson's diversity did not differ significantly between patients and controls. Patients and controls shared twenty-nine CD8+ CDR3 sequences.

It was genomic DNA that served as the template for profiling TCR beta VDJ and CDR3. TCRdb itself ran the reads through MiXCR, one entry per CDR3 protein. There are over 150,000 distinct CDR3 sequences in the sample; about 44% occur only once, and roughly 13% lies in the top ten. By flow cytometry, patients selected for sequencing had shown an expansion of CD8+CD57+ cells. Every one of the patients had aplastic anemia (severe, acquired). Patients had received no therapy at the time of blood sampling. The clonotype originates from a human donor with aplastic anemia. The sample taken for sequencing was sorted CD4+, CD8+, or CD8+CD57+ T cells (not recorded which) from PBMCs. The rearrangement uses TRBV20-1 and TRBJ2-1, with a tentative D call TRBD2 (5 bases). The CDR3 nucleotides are TGCAGTGCTAGGCGGACGGGGGAGCAGTTCTTC. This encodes CSARRTGEQFF.